This T cell receptor (beta chain) was obtained from a study of human T cells and chemical hapten exposure. Study context: Subjects had 2% DPC placed on about 2 cm by about 2 cm of upper inner arm skin for sensitization. Study-wide results and caveats: Expanded TCRs created a significantly greater count of big CDR3 similarity clusters than controls did.

As to this clonotype: The antigen is not known.

Each CDR3 protein is one row after TCRdb ran MiXCR on the RACE reads. The sample holds fewer than 300,000 distinct CDR3 sequences, about 9.4% seen once. The V gene lost 1 base and the J gene lost 6 bases, with 12 bases spanning the gap. The germline V gene has CDR1 LNHDA and CDR2 SQIVND (reference sequence). The CDR3 runs to 15 residues. The time point was: pre-sensitization, week 0. Treatment defined: therapeutic diphenylcyclopropenone sensitization with weekly scalp DPC. J is TRBJ2-2 and V is TRBV19; D gene unclear. Sequencing used whole blood, obtained in connection with sensitization to the hapten diphenylcyclopropenone (DPC). This clonotype originated in a woman aged 40 to 55 with alopecia areata. Some clones in this sample may be carry-over from other donors' samples. This chain's CDR3 is CASSIGSRIPGELFF. The CDR3 DNA is TGTGCCAGTAGTATAGGGTCCCGGATTCCCGGGGAGCTGTTTTTT.